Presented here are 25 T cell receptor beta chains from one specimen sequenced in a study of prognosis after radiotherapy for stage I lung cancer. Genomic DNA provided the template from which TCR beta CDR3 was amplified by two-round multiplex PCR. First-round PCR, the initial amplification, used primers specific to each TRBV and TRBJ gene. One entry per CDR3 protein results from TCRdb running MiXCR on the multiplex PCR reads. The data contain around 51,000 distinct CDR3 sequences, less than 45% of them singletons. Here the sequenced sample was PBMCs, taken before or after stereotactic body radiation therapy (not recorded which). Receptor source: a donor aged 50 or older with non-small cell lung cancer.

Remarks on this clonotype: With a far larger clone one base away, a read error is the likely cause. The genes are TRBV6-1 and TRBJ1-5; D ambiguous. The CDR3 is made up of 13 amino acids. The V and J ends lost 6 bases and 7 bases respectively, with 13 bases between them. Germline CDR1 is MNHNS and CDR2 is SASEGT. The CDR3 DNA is TGTGCCAGCAGCCGACATGGGTTCCAGCCCCAGCATTTT. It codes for CASSRHGFQPQHF.

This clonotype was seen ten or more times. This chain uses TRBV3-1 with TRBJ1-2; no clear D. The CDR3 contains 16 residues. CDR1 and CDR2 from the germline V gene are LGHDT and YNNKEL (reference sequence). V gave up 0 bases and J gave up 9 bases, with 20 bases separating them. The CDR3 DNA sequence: TGTGCCAGCAGCCAAGAAGGTTCTACCTTCATATTGCGCTACACCTTC. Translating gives CASSQEGSTFILRYTF.

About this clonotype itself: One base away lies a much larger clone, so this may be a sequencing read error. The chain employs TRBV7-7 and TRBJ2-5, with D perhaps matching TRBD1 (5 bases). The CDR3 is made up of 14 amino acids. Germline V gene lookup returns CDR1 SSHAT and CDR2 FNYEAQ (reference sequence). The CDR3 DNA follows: TGTGCTAGCAGCTTAGTGCCAGGGTCAGAGACCCAGTACTTC. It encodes CASSLVPGSETQYF.

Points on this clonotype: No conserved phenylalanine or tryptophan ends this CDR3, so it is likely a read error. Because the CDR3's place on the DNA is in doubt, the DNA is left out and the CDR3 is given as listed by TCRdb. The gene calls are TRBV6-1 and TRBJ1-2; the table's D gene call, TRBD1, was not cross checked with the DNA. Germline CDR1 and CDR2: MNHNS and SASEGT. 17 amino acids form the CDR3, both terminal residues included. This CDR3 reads CASSPGPGVGGGYGHTL.

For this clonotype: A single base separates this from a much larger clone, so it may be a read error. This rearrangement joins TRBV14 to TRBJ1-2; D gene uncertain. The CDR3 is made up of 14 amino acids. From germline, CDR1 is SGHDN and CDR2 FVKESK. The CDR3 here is CASRQDLGNYGYTF. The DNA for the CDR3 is TGTGCCAGCAGACAAGATCTAGGGAACTATGGCTACACCTTC.

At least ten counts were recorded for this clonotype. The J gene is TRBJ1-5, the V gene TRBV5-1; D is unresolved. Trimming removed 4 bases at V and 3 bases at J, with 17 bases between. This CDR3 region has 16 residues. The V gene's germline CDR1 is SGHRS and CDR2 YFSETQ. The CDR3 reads CASSPPPQAFNQPQHF. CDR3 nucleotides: TGCGCCAGCAGCCCCCCCCCCCAGGCGTTCAATCAGCCCCAGCATTTT.

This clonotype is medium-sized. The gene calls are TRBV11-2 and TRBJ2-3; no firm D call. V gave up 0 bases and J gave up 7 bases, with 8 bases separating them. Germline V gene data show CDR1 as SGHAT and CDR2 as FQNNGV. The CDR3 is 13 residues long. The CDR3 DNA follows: TGTGCCAGCAGCTTAGACGCAACCAATACGCAGTATTTT. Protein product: CASSLDATNTQYF.

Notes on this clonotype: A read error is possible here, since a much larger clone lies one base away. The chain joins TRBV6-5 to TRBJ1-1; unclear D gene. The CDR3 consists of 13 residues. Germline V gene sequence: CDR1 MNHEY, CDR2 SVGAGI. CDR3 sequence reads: CAISYSFGTEAFF. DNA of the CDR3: TGTGCCATCAGTTACAGTTTCGGCACTGAAGCTTTCTTT.

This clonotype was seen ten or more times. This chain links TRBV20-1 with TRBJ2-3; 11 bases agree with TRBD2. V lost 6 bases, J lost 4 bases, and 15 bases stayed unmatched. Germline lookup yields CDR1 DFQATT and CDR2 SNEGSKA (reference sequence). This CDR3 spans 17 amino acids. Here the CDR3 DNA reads TGCAGTGCCCAGGGAATAGCGGGAGGGCCATTCCCAGATACGCAGTATTTT. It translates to CSAQGIAGGPFPDTQYF.

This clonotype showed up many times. In DNA form, the CDR3 reads TGTGCCAGCAGTTTAGGCGGGACAGGGGACAGAAACACCATATATTTT. Its protein product is CASSLGGTGDRNTIYF. The chain is built from TRBV12-3 or TRBV12-4 and TRBJ1-3, with 10 bases aligning to TRBD1. The V segment lost 1 base and the J segment 5 bases; nucleotides outside the gene matches: 5. The CDR3 spans 16 residues.

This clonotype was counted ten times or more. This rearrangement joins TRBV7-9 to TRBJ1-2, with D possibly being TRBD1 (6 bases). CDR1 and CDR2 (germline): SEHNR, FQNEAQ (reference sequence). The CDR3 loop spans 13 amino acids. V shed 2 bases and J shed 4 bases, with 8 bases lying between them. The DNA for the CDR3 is TGTGCCAGCAGCTTAAGGGGGGTCTATGGCTACACCTTC. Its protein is CASSLRGVYGYTF.

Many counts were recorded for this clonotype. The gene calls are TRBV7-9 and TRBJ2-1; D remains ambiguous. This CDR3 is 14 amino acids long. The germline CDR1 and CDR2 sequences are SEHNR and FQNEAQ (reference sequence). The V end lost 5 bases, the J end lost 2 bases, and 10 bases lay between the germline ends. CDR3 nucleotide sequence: TGTGCCAGCAGCCCCGGGCCTACCTACAATGAGCAGTTCTTC. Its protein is CASSPGPTYNEQFF.

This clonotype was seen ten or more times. CDR3: CASSPYPGGAAGELFF. The DNA for the CDR3 is TGCGCCAGCAGCCCGTATCCAGGGGGCGCGGCCGGGGAGCTGTTTTTT. The rearrangement uses TRBV4-1 and TRBJ2-2; 8 bases line up with TRBD1. Germline V gene data show CDR1 as MGHRA and CDR2 as YSYEKL. The trim removed 4 bases at V and 6 bases at J, leaving 10 bases unmatched. CDR3 length equals 16 residues.

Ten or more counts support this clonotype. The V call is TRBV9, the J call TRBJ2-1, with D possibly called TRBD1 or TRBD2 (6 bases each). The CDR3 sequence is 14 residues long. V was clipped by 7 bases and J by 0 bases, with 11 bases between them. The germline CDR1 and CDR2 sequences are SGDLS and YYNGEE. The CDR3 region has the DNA TGTGCCAGCGCCGAGGGGGGCTCCTACAATGAGCAGTTCTTC. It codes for CASAEGGSYNEQFF.

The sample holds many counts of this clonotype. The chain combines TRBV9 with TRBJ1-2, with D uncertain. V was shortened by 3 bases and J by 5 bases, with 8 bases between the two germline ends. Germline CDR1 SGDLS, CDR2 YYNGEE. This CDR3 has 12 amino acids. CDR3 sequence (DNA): TGTGCCAGCAGCGCCGACTATTATGGCTACACCTTC. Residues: CASSADYYGYTF. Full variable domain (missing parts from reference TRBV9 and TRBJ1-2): DSGVTQTPKHLITATGQRVTLRCSPRSGDLSVYWYQQSLDQGLQFLIQYYNGEERAKGNILERFSAQQFPDLHSELNLSSLELGDSALYFCASSADYYGYTFGSGTRLTVV.

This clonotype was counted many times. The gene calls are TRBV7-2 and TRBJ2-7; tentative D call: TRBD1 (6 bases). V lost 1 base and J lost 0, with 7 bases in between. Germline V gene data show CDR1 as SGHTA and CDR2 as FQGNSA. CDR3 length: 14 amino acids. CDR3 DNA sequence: TGTGCCAGCAGCTTAGTACAGGGCTCCTACGAGCAGTACTTC. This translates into CASSLVQGSYEQYF.

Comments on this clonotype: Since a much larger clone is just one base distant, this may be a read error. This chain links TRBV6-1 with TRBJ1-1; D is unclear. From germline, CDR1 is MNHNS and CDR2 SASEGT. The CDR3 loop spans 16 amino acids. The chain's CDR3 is CASSIPLTVGNNEAFF. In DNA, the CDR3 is TGTGCCAGCAGTATCCCGCTAACGGTGGGGAACAATGAAGCTTTCTTT.

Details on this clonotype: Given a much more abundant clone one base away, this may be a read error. The CDR3 loop reads CASSQVWGARLYF. The DNA of the CDR3 is TGTGCCAGCAGCCAAGTATGGGGGGCGCGTCTCTATTTT. This chain uses TRBV14 with TRBJ1-5; D perhaps matches TRBD1 (6 bases). The CDR3 is 13 residues long. From germline, CDR1 is SGHDN and CDR2 FVKESK.

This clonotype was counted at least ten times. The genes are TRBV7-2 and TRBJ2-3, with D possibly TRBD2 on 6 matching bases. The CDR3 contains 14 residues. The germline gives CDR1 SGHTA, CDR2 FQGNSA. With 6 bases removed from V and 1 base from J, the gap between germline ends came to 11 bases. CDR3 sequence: CASRPSGGTDTQYF. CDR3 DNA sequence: TGTGCCAGCAGACCGTCGGGGGGCACAGATACGCAGTATTTT.

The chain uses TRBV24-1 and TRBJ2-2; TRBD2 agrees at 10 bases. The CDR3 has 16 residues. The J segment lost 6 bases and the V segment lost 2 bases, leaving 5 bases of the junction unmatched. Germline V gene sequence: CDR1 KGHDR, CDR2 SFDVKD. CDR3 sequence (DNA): TGTGCCACCAGTGATTCACTAGCGGGGAGTTCCGGGGAGCTGTTTTTT. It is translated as CATSDSLAGSSGELFF.

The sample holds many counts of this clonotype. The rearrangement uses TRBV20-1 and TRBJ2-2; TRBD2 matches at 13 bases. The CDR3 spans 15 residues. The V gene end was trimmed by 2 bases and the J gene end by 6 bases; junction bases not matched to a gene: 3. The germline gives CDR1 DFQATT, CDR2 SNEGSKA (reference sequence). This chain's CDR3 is CSARRLAGGPGELFF. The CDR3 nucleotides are TGCAGTGCTAGAAGACTAGCGGGAGGCCCCGGGGAGCTGTTTTTT.

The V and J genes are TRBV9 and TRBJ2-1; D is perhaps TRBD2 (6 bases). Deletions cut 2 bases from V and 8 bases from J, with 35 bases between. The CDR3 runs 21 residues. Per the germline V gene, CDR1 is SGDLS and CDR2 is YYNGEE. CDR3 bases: TGTGCCAGCAGCGTGACAGCTACTAGCTCCATAGCAGGAAGCCAATCCGATGAGCAGTTCTTC. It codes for CASSVTATSSIAGSQSDEQFF. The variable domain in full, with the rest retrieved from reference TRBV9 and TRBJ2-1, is DSGVTQTPKHLITATGQRVTLRCSPRSGDLSVYWYQQSLDQGLQFLIQYYNGEERAKGNILERFSAQQFPDLHSELNLSSLELGDSALYFCASSVTATSSIAGSQSDEQFFGPGTRLTVL.

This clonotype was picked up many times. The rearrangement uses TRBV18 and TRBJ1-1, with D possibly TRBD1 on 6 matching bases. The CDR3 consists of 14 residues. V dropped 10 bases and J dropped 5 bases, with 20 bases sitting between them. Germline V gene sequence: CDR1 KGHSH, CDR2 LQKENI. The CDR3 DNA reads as TGTGCCACCCTAATCGACAGGAAGGGGACTGAAGCTTTCTTT. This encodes CATLIDRKGTEAFF.

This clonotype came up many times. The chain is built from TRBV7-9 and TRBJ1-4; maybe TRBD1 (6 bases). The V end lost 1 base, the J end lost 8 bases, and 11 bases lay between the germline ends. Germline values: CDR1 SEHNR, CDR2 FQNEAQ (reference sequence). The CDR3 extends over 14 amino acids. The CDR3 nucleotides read TGTGCCAGCAGCTTAGAGGGGGGTCCCGAAAAACTGTTTTTT. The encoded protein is CASSLEGGPEKLFF.

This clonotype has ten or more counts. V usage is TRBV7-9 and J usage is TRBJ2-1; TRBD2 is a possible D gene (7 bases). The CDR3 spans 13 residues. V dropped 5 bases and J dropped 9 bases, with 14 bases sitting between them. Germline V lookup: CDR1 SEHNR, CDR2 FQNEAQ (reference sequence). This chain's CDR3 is CASSRAGASEQFF. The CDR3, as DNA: TGTGCCAGCAGCAGGGCGGGGGCATCTGAGCAGTTCTTC. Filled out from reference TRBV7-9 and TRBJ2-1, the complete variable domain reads DTGVSQNPRHKITKRGQNVTFRCDPISEHNRLYWYRQTLGQGPEFLTYFQNEAQLEKSRLLSDRFSAERPKGSFSTLEIQRTEQGDSAMYLCASSRAGASEQFFGPGTRLTVL.